The clone carrying this T cell receptor beta chain was detected many times. No antigen is known for it. Amplification yielded TCR beta CDR3 regions, with RNA transcripts as the source. The HTBI primer set was used in a first-round RT-PCR of the TCR CDR3. Each CDR3 protein is one row after TCRdb ran MiXCR on the multiplex PCR reads. The sample has approximately 380,000 distinct CDR3 sequences, about 18% seen once; the top ten hold about 38%. This record comes from a study of T cells in Graves' hyperthyroidism and ophthalmopathy. Notes on the study in general: Researchers found most expanded thyroid clonotypes above 0.001 in blood as well. In simple terms, a model built on 13 V-J features told ophthalmopathy apart from stable hyperthyroidism.

There are 13 residues in the CDR3. Per germline, CDR1 SGDLS and CDR2 YYNGEE. V lost 1 base and J 7 bases, leaving 11 bases between the germline ends. Subjects with ophthalmopathy showed a Clinical Activity Score no lower than 3, a NOSPECS grade no lower than 4, and a duration shorter than 3 months. Diagnostic decisions used clinical symptoms, serum thyroxine and TRAb, thyroid ultrasound and orbital computed tomography. J is TRBJ1-1 and V is TRBV9, with no clear D. This sequence originates from a man between 18 and 29 years old with Graves' ophthalmopathy. The sequenced sample consisted of blood. CDR3 sequence: CASSVLPEGEAFF. CDR3 sequence (DNA): TGTGCCAGCAGCGTACTTCCGGAGGGTGAAGCTTTCTTT.